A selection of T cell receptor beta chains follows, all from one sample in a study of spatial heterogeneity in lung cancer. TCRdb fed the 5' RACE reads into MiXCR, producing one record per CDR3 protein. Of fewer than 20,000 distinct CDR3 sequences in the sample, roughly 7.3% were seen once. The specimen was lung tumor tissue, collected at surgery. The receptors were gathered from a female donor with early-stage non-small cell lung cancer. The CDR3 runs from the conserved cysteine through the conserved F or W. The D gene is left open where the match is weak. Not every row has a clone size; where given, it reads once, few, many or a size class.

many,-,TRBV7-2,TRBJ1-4,TGTGCCAGCAGCCGCCTAGGTGGGGGTGAAAAACTGTTTTTT,CASSRLGGGEKLFF
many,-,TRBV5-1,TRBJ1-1,TGCGCCAGCAGCTTCCAGCCAACGAACACTGAAGCTTTCTTT,CASSFQPTNTEAFF
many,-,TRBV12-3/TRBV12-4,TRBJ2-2,TGTGCCAGCACCCGGACTGAACTGAACACCGGGGAGCTGTTTTTT,CASTRTELNTGELFF
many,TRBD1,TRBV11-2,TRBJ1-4,TGTGCCAGCAGCCCGACCACAGGGGGCAGTGAAAAACTGTTTTTT,CASSPTTGGSEKLFF
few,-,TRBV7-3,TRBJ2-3,TGTGCCAGCAGCTCCTGCGTAGGGCCTATGGCAGATACGCAGTATTTT,CASSSCVGPMADTQYF
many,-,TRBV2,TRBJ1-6,TGTGCCAGCAGTTATGGAAGGGACTATAATTCACCCCTCCACTTT,CASSYGRDYNSPLHF
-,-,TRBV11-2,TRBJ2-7,TGTGCCAGCAGCTTAGGTGACAGCAGTTACGAGCAGTACTTC,CASSLGDSSYEQYF
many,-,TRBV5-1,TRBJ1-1,TGCGCCAGCAGCTCGCTGGGGGAAATAGGTACCACTGAAGCTTTCTTT,CASSSLGEIGTTEAFF
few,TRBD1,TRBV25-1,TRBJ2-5,TGTGCCAGCAGTGCCTATGGACAGGCAGGGGAGTGGACCCAGTACTTC,CASSAYGQAGEWTQYF
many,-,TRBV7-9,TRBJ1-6,TGTGCCAGCAGCTTCGGGAGCTCCTATAATTCACCCCTCCACTTT,CASSFGSSYNSPLHF